This T cell receptor (beta chain) was identified during a study of blood T cell repertoires in COVID-19. This clone was detected only once. Seattle patient enrollment occurred during active infection, with longitudinal follow-up thereafter. In germline, CDR1 is MNHEY, CDR2 SVGAGI. V lost 0 bases to trimming and J lost 0 bases, with 11 bases between them. The CDR3 is 16 amino acids. Source study methods: It was from reference gene primer amplification that nucleated cell counts were estimated. The method was immunoSEQ multiplex PCR; TCRdb's version includes in-frame clones alone and lacks a portion of them. V, J and clone size derive from that table, while D and trimming were established from the DNA sequence. The sample consists of around 460,000 clones, over 85% of them appearing once.

J is TRBJ1-2 and V is TRBV6-5, with D hard to call. Sequencing was performed on peripheral blood. This clonotype was obtained from a man aged 18 to 30 with COVID-19, enrolled during active disease. CDR3 coding DNA: TGTGCCAGCAGTTACTCGAGGTTAATAGCTAACTATGGCTACACCTTC. This encodes CASSYSRLIANYGYTF.